This TCR beta chain was found in a study of PD-L1 blockade in urothelial cancer. Study at large: Blood was subjected to analysis at 3 weeks (second dose) and 6 weeks following treatment start. Across blood samples, T cells had a median count of approximately 130,000.

Added to each PCR by spiking were synthetic TCR analog templates. Sequencing was performed with immunoSEQ multiplex PCR; in TCRdb, only in-frame clones are kept and a portion is missing. Of tens of thousands of clones in the sample, around 85% are singletons; the top ten hold 1.9%. This CDR3 is 16 amino acids long. Looked up from germline, CDR1 is GTSNPN and CDR2 is SVGIG (reference sequence). Trimming took off 3 bases at V and 0 bases at J, with 15 bases between the two ends. Time point given: peripheral blood 6 weeks after treatment start. Each patient contributed between 1 and 8 total time points of blood mononuclear cells, pretreatment and during treatment.

The sequenced sample was PBMCs, obtained around atezolizumab (anti-PD-L1) treatment. V is TRBV30 and J is TRBJ1-3; D gene uncertain. This clonotype was sampled from a man aged 50 to 60 with urothelial cancer. Here the CDR3 DNA reads TGTGCCTGGAGCCTGGGTCAGGCACACTCTGGAAACACCATATATTTT. As protein: CAWSLGQAHSGNTIYF.